This TCR beta chain was recovered during a study of molecular identifiers for immune sequencing clone quantification. Study overall: Replicate RNA from around 20,000 or 100,000 naive CD8 T cells formed five aliquots; four were sequenced. Points from the study as a whole: Identical TCR molecules that share a barcode could lead to an underestimation of highly expanded clone sizes.

Germline V gene sequence: CDR1 MNHEY, CDR2 SMNVEV (reference sequence). V lost 3 bases and J lost 4, with 13 bases in between. The CDR3 has 14 residues. Between roughly 17,000 and 1,000,000 sorted cells, with 10%, 30% or 50% RNA, yielded naive CD8 libraries. The authors gated naive CD8 T cells as CD8+CD4-CCR7+CD45RA+ for sorting. Comments on this clonotype: The antigen is undetermined.

Each CDR3 protein is one row after TCRdb ran MiXCR on the PCR reads. The data hold about 500,000 distinct CDR3 sequences, with 25% observed a single time. The material sequenced was naive CD8+ T cells from blood, with Jurkat cell RNA spiked in. Subset indicated: FACS-sorted CD8+CD4-CCR7+CD45RA+ naive T cells. The gene calls are TRBV27 and TRBJ2-7; unclear D gene. The TCR originated in a human donor in good health. Some libraries in this study had Jurkat cell RNA spiked in. The CDR3 region has the DNA TGTGCCAGCAGTTTTGCGGCAGGCGCTTACGAGCAGTACTTC. Translating it yields CASSFAAGAYEQYF.